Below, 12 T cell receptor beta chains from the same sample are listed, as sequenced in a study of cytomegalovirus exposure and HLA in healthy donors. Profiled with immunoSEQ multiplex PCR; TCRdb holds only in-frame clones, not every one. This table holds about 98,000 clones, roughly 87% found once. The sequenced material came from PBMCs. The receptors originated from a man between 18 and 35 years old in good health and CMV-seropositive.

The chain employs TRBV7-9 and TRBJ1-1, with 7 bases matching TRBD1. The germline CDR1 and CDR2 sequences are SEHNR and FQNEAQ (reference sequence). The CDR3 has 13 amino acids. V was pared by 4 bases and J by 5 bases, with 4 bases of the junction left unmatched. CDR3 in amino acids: CASSWTGLTEAFF. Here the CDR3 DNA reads TGTGCCAGCAGCTGGACAGGTTTGACTGAAGCTTTCTTT.

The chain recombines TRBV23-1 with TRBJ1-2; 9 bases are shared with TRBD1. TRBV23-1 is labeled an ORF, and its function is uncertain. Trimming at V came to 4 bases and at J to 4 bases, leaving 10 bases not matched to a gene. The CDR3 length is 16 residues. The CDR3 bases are TGCGCCAGCAGTCCTTCAGGGGGACAGGGATGCTATGGCTACACCTTC. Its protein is CASSPSGGQGCYGYTF.

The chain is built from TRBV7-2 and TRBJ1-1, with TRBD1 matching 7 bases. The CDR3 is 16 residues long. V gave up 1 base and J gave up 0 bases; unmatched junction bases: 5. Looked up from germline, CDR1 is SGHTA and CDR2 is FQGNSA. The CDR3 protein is CASSLGFGTVNTEAFF. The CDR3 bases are TGTGCCAGCAGCTTAGGTTTCGGGACAGTGAACACTGAAGCTTTCTTT.

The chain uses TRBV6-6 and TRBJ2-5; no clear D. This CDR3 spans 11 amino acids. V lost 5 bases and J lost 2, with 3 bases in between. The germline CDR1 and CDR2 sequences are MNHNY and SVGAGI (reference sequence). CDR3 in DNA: TGTGCCAGCAGTGAGCAAGAGACCCAGTACTTC. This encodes CASSEQETQYF.

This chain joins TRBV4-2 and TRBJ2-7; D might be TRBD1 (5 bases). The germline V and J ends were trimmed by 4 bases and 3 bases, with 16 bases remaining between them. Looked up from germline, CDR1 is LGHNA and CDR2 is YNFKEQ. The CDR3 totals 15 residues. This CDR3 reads CASSLPGPGNYEQYF. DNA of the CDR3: TGTGCCAGCAGCCTCCCGGGCCCAGGGAACTACGAGCAGTACTTC.

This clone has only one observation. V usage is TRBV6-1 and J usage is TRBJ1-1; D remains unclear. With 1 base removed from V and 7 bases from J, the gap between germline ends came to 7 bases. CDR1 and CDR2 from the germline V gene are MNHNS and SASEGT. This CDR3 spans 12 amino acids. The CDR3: CASSEVVSEAFF. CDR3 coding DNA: TGTGCCAGCAGTGAAGTTGTGAGTGAAGCTTTCTTT.

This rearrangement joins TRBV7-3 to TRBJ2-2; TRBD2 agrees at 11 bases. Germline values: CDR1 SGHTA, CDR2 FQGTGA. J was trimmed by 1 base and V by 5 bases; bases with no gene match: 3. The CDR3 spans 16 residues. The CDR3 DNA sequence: TGTGCCAGCAGCGGTGGGACTAGCGGGAACACCGGGGAGCTGTTTTTT. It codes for CASSGGTSGNTGELFF. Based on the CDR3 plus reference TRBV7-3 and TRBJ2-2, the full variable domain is GAGVSQTPSNKVTEKGKYVELRCDPISGHTALYWYRQSLGQGPEFLIYFQGTGAADDSGLPNDRFFAVRPEGSVSTLKIQRTERGDSAVYLCASSGGTSGNTGELFFGEGSRLTVL.

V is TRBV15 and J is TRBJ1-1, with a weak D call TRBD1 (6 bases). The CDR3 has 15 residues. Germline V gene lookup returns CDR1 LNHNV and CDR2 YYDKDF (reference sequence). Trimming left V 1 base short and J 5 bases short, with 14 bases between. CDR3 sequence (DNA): TGTGCCACCAGCAGAGGAGGACAGCCCCATACTGAAGCTTTCTTT. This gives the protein CATSRGGQPHTEAFF.

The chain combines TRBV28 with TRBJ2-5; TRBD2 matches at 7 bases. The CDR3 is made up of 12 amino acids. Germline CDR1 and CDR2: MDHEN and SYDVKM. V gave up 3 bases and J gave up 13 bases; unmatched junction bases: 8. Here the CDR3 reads CASSFGGGRVYF. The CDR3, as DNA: TGTGCCAGCAGTTTTGGGGGGGGAAGAGTGTACTTC.

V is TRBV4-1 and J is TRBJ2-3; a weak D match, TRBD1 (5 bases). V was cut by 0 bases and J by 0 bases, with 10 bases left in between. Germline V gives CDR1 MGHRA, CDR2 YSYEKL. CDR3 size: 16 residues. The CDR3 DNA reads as TGCGCCAGCAGCCAAGAGGTGGACACAAGCACAGATACGCAGTATTTT. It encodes CASSQEVDTSTDTQYF.

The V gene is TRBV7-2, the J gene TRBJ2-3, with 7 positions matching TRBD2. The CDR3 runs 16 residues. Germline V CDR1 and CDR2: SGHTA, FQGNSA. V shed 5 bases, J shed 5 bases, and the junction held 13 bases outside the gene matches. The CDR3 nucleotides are TGTGCCAGCAGCCCAGGGAGACGAGGGAGGGTAGATACGCAGTATTTT. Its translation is CASSPGRRGRVDTQYF.

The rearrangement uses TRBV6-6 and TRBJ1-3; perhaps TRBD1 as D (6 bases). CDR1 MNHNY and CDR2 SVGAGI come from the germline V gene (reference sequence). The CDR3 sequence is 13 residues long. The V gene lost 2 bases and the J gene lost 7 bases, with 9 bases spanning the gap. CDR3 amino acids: CASSYGQGNTIYF. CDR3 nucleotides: TGTGCCAGCAGTTACGGGCAGGGGAACACCATATATTTT.